Each of the 31 T cell receptor beta chains below was sequenced from the same sample in a study of patients and donors after allogeneic stem cell transplantation (dated by TCRdb to 2020 to 2021). Receptors were amplified or captured by RT-PCR. Sequenced on a NextSeq 550. Starting from the raw public reads, TCRdb applied fastp trimming at Q25, assembled clones with MiXCR and retained in-frame beta chains. Each entry is one CDR3 protein sequence, shown with its most common DNA and genes. In this sample the table shows 900,000 to 1,000,000 distinct CDR3 sequences, over 15% of which occur a single time. The ten biggest clones cover 5% to 6.5% of the sample. Sample: blood, either unsorted or a sorted T cell fraction (not recorded which). These receptors were collected from a human donor who was either an allogeneic HSCT recipient or a stem cell or donor lymphocyte infusion donor (not recorded which). It is not recorded whose cells these are; they may come from a transplant donor.

The V gene is TRBV20-1, the J gene TRBJ2-7, with 7 positions matching TRBD2. CDR3 size: 14 residues. Per the germline V gene, CDR1 is DFQATT and CDR2 is SNEGSKA (reference sequence). The junction had 2 bases not matched to a gene; V was cut back by 0 bases and J by 0 bases. DNA of the CDR3: TGCAGTGCTAGAGAGGGGACTAACTCCTACGAGCAGTACTTC. Translated, it gives CSAREGTNSYEQYF.

This chain joins TRBV4-1 and TRBJ1-1; D uncertain. CDR3 length: 14 residues. The germline V gene has CDR1 MGHRA and CDR2 YSYEKL. V was trimmed by 0 bases and J by 4 bases, leaving 9 bases between them. CDR3 DNA sequence: TGCGCCAGCAGCCAAGAGGTCCGGGGCACTGAAGCTTTCTTT. Translating gives CASSQEVRGTEAFF.

This clonotype turned up a few times. J is TRBJ2-7 and V is TRBV20-1; D not resolved. CDR1 and CDR2 from the germline V gene are DFQATT and SNEGSKA (reference sequence). This CDR3 region has 12 residues. The germline V and J ends were trimmed by 1 base and 9 bases, with 13 bases remaining between them. The CDR3 bases are TGCAGTGCTAGAGGTCCCACAGCACGGCAGTACTTC. Protein: CSARGPTARQYF.

The chain links TRBV11-2 to TRBJ1-1; tentative D call: TRBD1 (5 bases). The CDR3 covers 14 residues. V gave up 3 bases and J gave up 0 bases, with 8 bases separating them. Germline V lookup: CDR1 SGHAT, CDR2 FQNNGV. The CDR3 DNA reads TGTGCCAGCAGCTTGAAGGGGATGAACACTGAAGCTTTCTTT. This sequence encodes CASSLKGMNTEAFF.

The chain carries TRBV29-1 and TRBJ1-1, with D possibly matching TRBD1 (6 bases). Trimming removed 0 bases at V and 8 bases at J, with 13 bases between. Germline lookup yields CDR1 SQVTM and CDR2 ANQGSEA. The CDR3 has 13 residues. CDR3 DNA sequence: TGCAGCGTTGAAGAAACAGGGAAGGTCGAAGCTTTCTTT. It specifies CSVEETGKVEAFF.

CDR3 nucleotides: TGCGCCAGCAGCCTACAGCCGGGTCAAAGGGGGGCCGATACGCAGTATTTT. It specifies CASSLQPGQRGADTQYF. The V gene is TRBV4-3, the J gene TRBJ2-3; D could derive from TRBD1 or TRBD2 (6 bases each). Trimming took off 4 bases at V and 6 bases at J, with 23 bases between the two ends. This CDR3 has 17 residues. Germline values: CDR1 LGHNA, CDR2 YSLEER.

V gene TRBV7-3 combines with J gene TRBJ1-2, with TRBD1 identical over 9 bases. Germline V lookup: CDR1 SGHTA, CDR2 FQGTGA. The CDR3 loop spans 16 amino acids. Trimming took 4 bases from V and 7 from J; bases not matched to a gene: 13. In nucleotides, the CDR3 is TGTGCCAGCAGCTCATACCCCGGGACAGGGATCGGTGGCTACACCTTC. It codes for CASSSYPGTGIGGYTF. Drawing the rest from reference TRBV7-3 and TRBJ1-2, the complete variable domain is GAGVSQTPSNKVTEKGKYVELRCDPISGHTALYWYRQSLGQGPEFLIYFQGTGAADDSGLPNDRFFAVRPEGSVSTLKIQRTERGDSAVYLCASSSYPGTGIGGYTFGSGTRLTVV.

A few counts support this clonotype. The gene calls are TRBV7-3 and TRBJ2-1; the match to TRBD1 covers 7 bases. The CDR3 runs to 14 residues. Germline CDR1 is SGHTA and CDR2 is FQGTGA. V was clipped by 4 bases and J by 8 bases; unmatched bases: 8. CDR3 coding DNA: TGTGCCAGCAGCTCCCGACAGGGAGCGGATGAGCAGTTCTTC. Translated: CASSSRQGADEQFF. Variable domain in full (rest from reference TRBV7-3 and TRBJ2-1): GAGVSQTPSNKVTEKGKYVELRCDPISGHTALYWYRQSLGQGPEFLIYFQGTGAADDSGLPNDRFFAVRPEGSVSTLKIQRTERGDSAVYLCASSSRQGADEQFFGPGTRLTVL.

CDR3 region: CASSQAGVFQNIQYF. The CDR3 DNA sequence: TGCGCCAGCAGCCAAGCGGGGGTGTTCCAAAACATTCAGTACTTC. The chain carries TRBV4-1 and TRBJ2-4, with D possibly TRBD2 on 6 matching bases. Germline lookup yields CDR1 MGHRA and CDR2 YSYEKL. Trimming stripped 1 base from V and 5 bases from J, with 12 bases between. CDR3 size: 15 residues.

This clonotype was seen only a few times. This chain links TRBV5-1 with TRBJ2-7, with D possibly matching TRBD2 (6 bases). The CDR3 runs 14 residues. The germline V gene has CDR1 SGHRS and CDR2 YFSETQ. V gave up 4 bases and J gave up 3 bases, with 14 bases separating them. CDR3 sequence: CASSVLRGGYEQYF. The CDR3 DNA follows: TGCGCCAGCAGCGTACTGCGGGGCGGCTACGAGCAGTACTTC.

The rearrangement joins TRBV7-2 to TRBJ2-1, with 8 bases matching TRBD2. The V gene's germline CDR1 is SGHTA and CDR2 FQGNSA. Unmatched junction bases numbered 7, after V lost 5 bases and J lost 7 bases. The CDR3 covers 14 residues. The CDR3: CASSVVSGANEQFF. The CDR3 DNA reads TGTGCCAGCAGCGTTGTTAGCGGGGCAAATGAGCAGTTCTTC.

The chain carries TRBV20-1 and TRBJ1-1; 8 nucleotides match TRBD1. This CDR3 spans 12 amino acids. The V segment lost 3 bases and the J segment 4 bases; nucleotides outside the gene matches: 1. Germline CDR1 DFQATT, CDR2 SNEGSKA (reference sequence). In DNA form, the CDR3 reads TGCAGTGCTAGGCAGGGGGCCACTGAAGCTTTCTTT. Encoded protein: CSARQGATEAFF.

In this sample, this clonotype turned up many times. The chain couples TRBV20-1 to TRBJ2-1, with 9 bases lining up with TRBD2. Germline V lookup: CDR1 DFQATT, CDR2 SNEGSKA (reference sequence). V was pared by 5 bases and J by 4 bases, with 9 bases of the junction left unmatched. The CDR3 spans 15 residues. CDR3 region: CSAGGSGRPYNEQFF. The CDR3 region has the DNA TGCAGTGCTGGAGGTAGCGGGAGACCGTACAATGAGCAGTTCTTC.

In this sample, this clonotype turned up a few times. This chain uses TRBV10-3 with TRBJ2-1; D gene uncertain. V was clipped by 2 bases and J by 9 bases, with 8 bases between them. The CDR3 covers 12 residues. Germline V gives CDR1 ENHRY, CDR2 SYGVKD. This CDR3 is CAISEQVGEQFF. The CDR3 nucleotides read TGTGCCATCAGTGAGCAAGTGGGTGAGCAGTTCTTC.

V is TRBV7-9 and J is TRBJ2-3; D is tentatively TRBD1 or TRBD2 (7 bases each). This CDR3 region has 13 residues. CDR1 is SEHNR, CDR2 FQNEAQ, per germline (reference sequence). The CDR3 sequence is CAYAGGAEDTQYF. In DNA form, the CDR3 reads TGTGCTTACGCAGGGGGGGCCGAAGATACGCAGTATTTT.

This chain joins TRBV5-6 and TRBJ2-3; D is perhaps TRBD1 or TRBD2 (7 bases each). Between the trimmed V and J ends, which lost 1 base and 4 bases, there was a span of 13 bases. The germline V gene encodes CDR1 SGHDT and CDR2 YYEEEE. The CDR3 extends over 15 amino acids. CDR3 residues: CASSLRGGGPDTQYF. The CDR3 region has the DNA TGTGCCAGCAGCTTGAGGGGAGGGGGCCCAGATACGCAGTATTTT.

This clonotype was observed at least ten times. The gene calls are TRBV18 and TRBJ2-5; 9 bases fit TRBD1. The CDR3 has 13 amino acids. Germline V gene lookup returns CDR1 KGHSH and CDR2 LQKENI. With V trimmed by 8 bases and J by 4 bases, 5 bases remained unmatched. The CDR3 here is CASSPGQGETQYF. Here the CDR3 DNA reads TGTGCCAGCAGCCCGGGACAGGGAGAGACCCAGTACTTC.

This clonotype has ten or more counts. The gene calls are TRBV5-1 and TRBJ2-3; D not resolved. Trimming pared 0 bases from V and 2 bases from J, leaving 7 bases between. Germline V CDR1 and CDR2: SGHRS, YFSETQ. This CDR3 has 14 amino acids. CDR3 in DNA: TGCGCCAGCAGCTTGGGTGCGTACACAGATACGCAGTATTTT. It codes for CASSLGAYTDTQYF.

This clonotype has more than one count but fewer than ten. V usage is TRBV5-1 and J usage is TRBJ2-7, with D perhaps TRBD1 (6 bases). Trimming took 6 bases from V and 3 from J, leaving 13 bases between them. Germline V lookup: CDR1 SGHRS, CDR2 YFSETQ. This CDR3 has 13 amino acids. The CDR3 DNA reads TGCGCCAGCAACCTAGACAGGAGCTACGAGCAGTACTTC. Residues: CASNLDRSYEQYF. Based on the CDR3 plus reference TRBV5-1 and TRBJ2-7, the full variable domain is KAGVTQTPRYLIKTRGQQVTLSCSPISGHRSVSWYQQTPGQGLQFLFEYFSETQRNKGNFPGRFSGRQFSNSRSEMNVSTLELGDSALYLCASNLDRSYEQYFGPGTRLTVT.

In this sample, this clonotype turned up many times. One end of the junction is discordant with germline, which a read error may explain. The chain has TRBV7-9 and TRBJ1-5; D uncertain. The CDR3 sequence is 14 residues long. Germline CDR1 and CDR2: SEHNR and FQNEAQ (reference sequence). CDR3 sequence reads: CASSLVGSNQPQHF. CDR3 in DNA: TGTGCCAGCAGTTTAGTTGGTAGCAATCAGCCCCAGCATTTT. Based on the CDR3 plus reference TRBV7-9 and TRBJ1-5, the full variable domain is DTGVSQNPRHKITKRGQNVTFRCDPISEHNRLYWYRQTLGQGPEFLTYFQNEAQLEKSRLLSDRFSAERPKGSFSTLEIQRTEQGDSAMYLCASSLVGSNQPQHFGDGTRLSIL.

J is TRBJ2-5 and V is TRBV11-3; D may be TRBD1 (5 bases). With 1 base removed from V and 3 bases from J, the gap between germline ends came to 9 bases. The CDR3 length is 14 residues. Germline-derived CDR1 and CDR2 are SGHNT and YENEEA. CDR3 in amino acids: CASSLGQHEETQYF. Written as DNA, the CDR3 is TGTGCCAGCAGCTTAGGACAGCATGAAGAGACCCAGTACTTC.

This clonotype was recorded at least ten times. The chain combines TRBV12-3 or TRBV12-4 with TRBJ1-6, with D hard to call. This CDR3 spans 13 amino acids. V lost 2 bases to trimming and J lost 8 bases, with 7 bases between them. DNA for the CDR3: TGTGCCAGCAGTTTAAGCGAAGATTCACCCCTCCACTTT. Its protein is CASSLSEDSPLHF.

CDR3 loop: CASSEIHRETDTQYF. CDR3 coding DNA: TGTGCCAGCAGTGAAATCCACAGGGAAACAGATACGCAGTATTTT. The V call is TRBV2, the J call TRBJ2-3, with a possible D match to TRBD1 (6 bases). V lost 2 bases, J lost 3 bases, and 12 bases lay in between. The CDR3 loop spans 15 amino acids. CDR1 is SNHLY, CDR2 FYNNEI, per germline.

This clonotype was seen a handful of times. The V call is TRBV7-9, the J call TRBJ1-2; 7 nucleotides line up with TRBD1. Germline loops: CDR1 SEHNR, CDR2 FQNEAQ (reference sequence). The CDR3 has 13 amino acids. Germline trimming cut 3 bases from V and 4 bases from J; bases unmatched to any gene: 2. DNA for the CDR3: TGTGCCAGCAGCTTTGGACAGGCCTATGGCTACACCTTC. This sequence encodes CASSFGQAYGYTF. Using reference TRBV7-9 and TRBJ1-2 for the parts outside the CDR3, the full variable domain is DTGVSQNPRHKITKRGQNVTFRCDPISEHNRLYWYRQTLGQGPEFLTYFQNEAQLEKSRLLSDRFSAERPKGSFSTLEIQRTEQGDSAMYLCASSFGQAYGYTFGSGTRLTVV.

This clonotype was detected a few times. CDR3 sequence: CASSQRAGGPYEQFF. The CDR3 DNA follows: TGTGCCAGCTCACAGAGGGCAGGGGGACCCTATGAGCAGTTCTTC. The chain recombines TRBV18 with TRBJ2-1, with 7 bases aligning to TRBD1. The germline gives CDR1 KGHSH, CDR2 LQKENI. The trim removed 4 bases at V and 8 bases at J, leaving 11 bases unmatched. There are 15 residues in the CDR3.

The sample holds many counts of this clonotype. CDR3 sequence reads: CASSYLRTYNTGELFF. CDR3 DNA: TGTGCCAGCAGTTACCTTCGGACCTACAACACCGGGGAGCTGTTTTTT. The J gene is TRBJ2-2, the V gene TRBV12-3 or TRBV12-4; unclear D gene. The CDR3 is 16 residues long. V gave up 4 bases and J gave up 2 bases, with 14 bases separating them.

This clonotype was observed a handful of times. The rearrangement links TRBV12-3 or TRBV12-4 to TRBJ2-1; 10 bases align to TRBD2. The CDR3 contains 14 residues. The V gene end was trimmed by 5 bases and the J gene end by 5 bases; junction bases not matched to a gene: 3. The CDR3 protein is CASSGTSVDNEQFF. CDR3 DNA sequence: TGTGCCAGCAGTGGGACTAGCGTAGACAATGAGCAGTTCTTC.

This clonotype was observed a handful of times. V gene TRBV5-1 combines with J gene TRBJ2-7; 7 bases match TRBD2. Trimming cost V 0 bases and J 2 bases; bases outside gene matches: 8. From germline, CDR1 is SGHRS and CDR2 YFSETQ. The CDR3 contains 16 residues. CDR3 residues: CASSLGVRAGTYEQYF. The DNA of the CDR3 is TGCGCCAGCAGCTTGGGGGTTCGAGCGGGGACCTACGAGCAGTACTTC.

J is TRBJ2-3 and V is TRBV12-3 or TRBV12-4; D is perhaps TRBD2 (5 bases). The length of the CDR3 is 13 residues. Trimming shortened V by 9 bases and J by 6 bases, and 16 bases separated the two germline ends. CDR3 loop: CASGGSRKDTQYF. Here the CDR3 DNA reads TGTGCCAGTGGAGGCAGCCGGAAGGATACGCAGTATTTT.

This clonotype was recorded a few times. V gene TRBV7-2 combines with J gene TRBJ1-6, with TRBD1 matching over 9 bases. Per the germline V gene, CDR1 is SGHTA and CDR2 is FQGNSA. The CDR3 covers 15 residues. V lost 5 bases and J lost 6; bases outside the gene matches: 5. CDR3 sequence reads: CASSIRGQGNSPLHF. As DNA, the CDR3 is TGTGCCAGCAGCATCAGGGGACAGGGTAATTCACCCCTCCACTTT.

CDR3 residues: CSAKAGGETQYF. DNA for the CDR3: TGCAGTGCTAAAGCGGGAGGGGAGACCCAGTACTTC. The rearrangement uses TRBV20-1 and TRBJ2-5; 10 bases map to TRBD2. V lost 4 bases, J lost 5 bases, and 1 base stayed unmatched. The CDR3 sequence is 12 residues long. Germline V lookup: CDR1 DFQATT, CDR2 SNEGSKA (reference sequence).